The 17 T cell receptor beta chains below come from one sample, sequenced in a study of blood T cell repertoires in COVID-19. Clones were read by immunoSEQ multiplex PCR, and TCRdb kept only the in-frame ones, dropping some. The data show 93,000 or so clones, 70% to 90% seen once. The sequencing sample was made of peripheral blood. The receptors come from a man between 45 and 60 years old in a cohort sampled during active COVID-19.

J is TRBJ1-2 and V is TRBV19, with D maybe TRBD1 (5 bases). The V and J ends lost 4 bases and 4 bases respectively, with 7 bases between them. Germline V lookup: CDR1 LNHDA, CDR2 SQIVND (reference sequence). The CDR3 extends over 12 amino acids. The CDR3 DNA sequence: TGTGCCAGTAGTAGACAGTCCTATGGCTACACCTTC. It translates to CASSRQSYGYTF.

V usage is TRBV28 and J usage is TRBJ2-7, with 7 bases matching TRBD1. The CDR3 has 13 amino acids. Germline V gene sequence: CDR1 MDHEN, CDR2 SYDVKM. V was clipped by 6 bases and J by 6 bases; unmatched bases: 8. The CDR3 here is CASRSGQAGEQYV. For the CDR3, the DNA is TGTGCCAGCAGATCCGGACAGGCGGGCGAGCAGTACGTC.

This clone was seen only a few times. The rearrangement links TRBV16 to TRBJ1-6, with D perhaps matching TRBD1 (6 bases). CDR3 size: 15 residues. V gave up 0 bases and J gave up 7 bases, with 10 bases separating them. Germline CDR1 and CDR2: KGHSY and FQNENV. The CDR3 loop is CASSQSQTGNSPLHF. The CDR3 DNA sequence: TGTGCCAGCAGCCAATCCCAGACAGGCAATTCACCCCTCCACTTT.

The genes are TRBV19 and TRBJ2-1; D is undetermined. The CDR3 consists of 12 residues. Germline-derived CDR1 and CDR2 are LNHDA and SQIVND (reference sequence). Trimming removed 4 bases at V and 7 bases at J, with 8 bases between. The CDR3 bases are TGTGCCAGTAGTAAGAGAGTTAATGAGCAGTTCTTC. As protein: CASSKRVNEQFF. The whole variable domain, remainder taken from reference TRBV19 and TRBJ2-1, is DGGITQSPKYLFRKEGQNVTLSCEQNLNHDAMYWYRQDPGQGLRLIYYSQIVNDFQKGDIAEGYSVSREKKESFPLTVTSAQKNPTAFYLCASSKRVNEQFFGPGTRLTVL.

The chain recombines TRBV18 with TRBJ1-2; D may be TRBD1 (5 bases). The ends were cut back, 3 bases at V and 5 bases at J, with 10 bases in the middle. The CDR3 loop spans 13 amino acids. CDR1 and CDR2 (germline): KGHSH, LQKENI. The CDR3 region is CASSPRVLYGYTF. DNA for the CDR3: TGTGCCAGCTCACCCAGGGTATTGTATGGCTACACCTTC.

This clone has only one observation. The rearrangement joins TRBV15 to TRBJ1-5; 7 bases align to TRBD1. Germline-derived CDR1 and CDR2 are LNHNV and YYDKDF (reference sequence). The V gene end was trimmed by 0 bases and the J gene end by 0 bases; junction bases not matched to a gene: 8. This CDR3 is built from 18 residues. The CDR3, as DNA: TGTGCCACCAGCAGAGACTCCAACACAGGGGATAGCAATCAGCCCCAGCATTTT. Translated: CATSRDSNTGDSNQPQHF.

The CDR3 coding sequence is TGTGCCAGCAGCTTACTGTACCAAGAGACCCAGTACTTC. This gives the protein CASSLLYQETQYF. The V and J genes are TRBV7-8 and TRBJ2-5; D not resolved. Per germline, CDR1 SGHVS and CDR2 FQNEAQ. This CDR3 is 13 amino acids long. V lost 2 bases and J lost 0, with 4 bases in between.

Comments on this clone: This specimen includes other DNA sequences encoding the same CDR3. The CDR3 spells CASSLRRGLGYGYTF. The CDR3 DNA reads TGTGCCAGCAGCTTGCGGAGGGGGCTCGGCTATGGCTACACCTTC. The gene calls are TRBV5-6 and TRBJ1-2; 7 bases align to TRBD1. There are 15 residues in the CDR3. The germline gives CDR1 SGHDT, CDR2 YYEEEE. V lost 1 base, J lost 4 bases, and 7 bases stayed unmatched.

The V and J genes are TRBV5-4 and TRBJ2-7; 10 bases fit TRBD1. This CDR3 is 14 amino acids long. Trimming removed 4 bases from V and 6 bases from J; junction bases left unmatched: 7. CDR1 and CDR2 from the germline V gene are SGHNT and YYREEE (reference sequence). As DNA, the CDR3 is TGTGCCAGCAGCCAAGGACAGGGGGGCCTCGAGCAGTACTTC. Its translation: CASSQGQGGLEQYF.

The chain recombines TRBV28 with TRBJ2-7, with 9 nucleotides matching TRBD1. V shed 6 bases, J shed 12 bases, and the junction held 15 bases outside the gene matches. From germline, CDR1 is MDHEN and CDR2 SYDVKM. This CDR3 contains 14 residues. CDR3 amino acids: CASSRDRAQLSWYV. The CDR3 nucleotides are TGTGCCAGCAGCCGGGACAGGGCCCAATTGTCATGGTACGTC.

This clone came up once. This chain joins TRBV29-1 and TRBJ2-1, with D maybe TRBD1 (6 bases). V gave up 7 bases and J gave up 6 bases, with 13 bases separating them. This CDR3 is built from 12 residues. The V gene's germline CDR1 is SQVTM and CDR2 ANQGSEA. Written as DNA, the CDR3 is TGCAGCGGGGGGCTTAGGGGCAATGAGCAGTTCTTC. Translating gives CSGGLRGNEQFF.

The CDR3 sequence: CASSFDPGQSIQYF. DNA for the CDR3: TGTGCCAGTAGTTTCGATCCTGGGCAGAGCATTCAGTACTTC. The rearrangement links TRBV19 to TRBJ2-4; no clear D gene. The germline V and J ends were trimmed by 5 bases and 9 bases, with 17 bases remaining between them. This CDR3 contains 14 residues. Germline V gene lookup returns CDR1 LNHDA and CDR2 SQIVND (reference sequence).

CDR3 sequence (DNA): TGTGCCAGTAGTATACAGGGAGGTCAGCCCCAGCATTTT. Its protein is CASSIQGGQPQHF. The gene calls are TRBV19 and TRBJ1-5; maybe TRBD1 (5 bases). Germline V lookup: CDR1 LNHDA, CDR2 SQIVND (reference sequence). The CDR3 spans 13 residues. V was clipped by 2 bases and J by 6 bases, with 8 bases between them.

The rearrangement joins TRBV24-1 to TRBJ2-1; 7 nucleotides align to TRBD1. The CDR3 totals 16 residues. V was clipped by 4 bases and J by 9 bases; unmatched bases: 14. Germline V gives CDR1 KGHDR, CDR2 SFDVKD. The CDR3 region is CATSDPDRVTRSEQFF. In DNA form, the CDR3 reads TGTGCCACCAGTGACCCAGACAGGGTAACCCGCAGTGAGCAGTTCTTC.

The chain carries TRBV10-3 and TRBJ1-1; D is unclear. CDR1 and CDR2 (germline): ENHRY, SYGVKD. V lost 2 bases to trimming and J lost 5 bases, with 9 bases between them. CDR3 length equals 13 residues. The DNA for the CDR3 is TGTGCCATCAGTGAGCCGGGGAAGACTGAAGCTTTCTTT. As protein: CAISEPGKTEAFF.

The chain combines TRBV4-1 with TRBJ1-5; D possibly corresponds to TRBD1 (5 bases). V dropped 0 bases and J dropped 6 bases, with 12 bases sitting between them. The CDR3 covers 15 residues. Germline V gives CDR1 MGHRA, CDR2 YSYEKL. The CDR3 region is CASSQDGGLSQPQHF. In DNA form, the CDR3 reads TGCGCCAGCAGCCAAGATGGGGGGTTAAGTCAGCCCCAGCATTTT.

The rearrangement links TRBV9 to TRBJ1-1; D gene unclear. Germline V gene sequence: CDR1 SGDLS, CDR2 YYNGEE. The V end was cut by 2 bases, the J end by 1 base, with 6 bases between. CDR3 size: 13 residues. The CDR3 is CASSVTGNTEAFF. CDR3 sequence (DNA): TGTGCCAGCAGCGTGACGGGGAACACTGAAGCTTTCTTT.